A single sample is the source of the 31 T cell receptor beta chains below, sequenced in a study of T-cell reconstitution after alpha-beta-depleted transplantation in children. Unique molecular identifiers tagged the TCRbeta library. TCRdb independently ran MiXCR on the PCR reads; one entry per CDR3 protein. The repertoire holds about 300,000 distinct CDR3 sequences, with around a tenth as singletons. The input for sequencing was PBMCs, taken before TCRalphabeta/CD19-depleted stem cell transplant. The receptors come from a boy less than two years old with acute myeloid leukemia, due to receive a stem cell transplant.

The chain employs TRBV7-2 and TRBJ1-1; 7 bases match TRBD1. Germline trimming cut 1 base from V and 7 bases from J; bases unmatched to any gene: 12. In germline, CDR1 is SGHTA, CDR2 FQGNSA. The CDR3 totals 16 residues. CDR3 loop: CASSLVVAAGGSEAFF. The CDR3 bases are TGTGCCAGCAGCTTAGTAGTAGCGGCAGGGGGGAGTGAAGCTTTCTTT.

This clonotype has ten or more counts. The V gene is TRBV10-3, the J gene TRBJ2-5; weak D call: TRBD1 (5 bases). CDR3 length: 13 amino acids. The V and J ends lost 8 bases and 1 base respectively, with 11 bases between them. Per the germline V gene, CDR1 is ENHRY and CDR2 is SYGVKD. This CDR3 reads CAIQGVLQETQYF. The CDR3 DNA sequence: TGTGCCATCCAAGGGGTACTCCAAGAGACCCAGTACTTC.

This clonotype was observed many times. The V call is TRBV7-2, the J call TRBJ2-7, with 7 bases aligning to TRBD2. Looked up from germline, CDR1 is SGHTA and CDR2 is FQGNSA. The ends lost 1 base at V and 4 bases at J; junction bases unmatched: 7. The CDR3 extends over 15 amino acids. The CDR3 DNA is TGTGCCAGCAGCTTAGAGGGCGGGAGCGCTTACGAGCAGTACTTC. Translating it yields CASSLEGGSAYEQYF.

The rearrangement joins TRBV10-3 to TRBJ2-7; 8 bases fit TRBD1. This CDR3 has 13 residues. Germline CDR1 reads ENHRY; CDR2 reads SYGVKD. Unmatched junction bases numbered 3, after V lost 5 bases and J lost 3 bases. Here the CDR3 DNA reads TGTGCCATCAGTATCGGGACAGGCTACGAGCAGTACTTC. It translates to CAISIGTGYEQYF.

In this sample, this clonotype turned up many times. V and J are TRBV6-2 or TRBV6-3 and TRBJ1-5; TRBD1 matches 7 bases. V was pared by 6 bases and J by 1 base, with 9 bases of the junction left unmatched. CDR1 and CDR2 from the germline V gene are MNHEY and SVGEGT. CDR3 size: 16 residues. CDR3 in amino acids: CASSSSHRGSNQPQHF. The CDR3 bases are TGTGCCAGCAGCTCCTCTCACAGGGGAAGCAATCAGCCCCAGCATTTT.

This clonotype showed up many times. The junction and the germline gene differ at one end; a read error may be behind it. V and J are TRBV27 and TRBJ2-1; weak D call: TRBD2 (6 bases). This CDR3 is built from 13 residues. Germline-derived CDR1 and CDR2 are MNHEY and SMNVEV (reference sequence). This CDR3 reads CASSHSDYHEQFF. The CDR3 DNA sequence: TGTGCCAGCAGTCACTCGGACTACCATGAGCAGTTCTTC.

Ten or more counts support this clonotype. The V and J genes are TRBV28 and TRBJ1-4; no reliable D call. Trimming took 6 bases from V and 8 from J, leaving 16 bases between them. This CDR3 region has 14 residues. CDR1 is MDHEN, CDR2 SYDVKM, per germline. CDR3: CASSPQTPREKLFF. CDR3 nucleotides: TGTGCCAGCAGCCCCCAGACACCACGGGAAAAACTGTTTTTT.

The chain uses TRBV28 and TRBJ2-1, with TRBD2 identical over 10 bases. J was trimmed by 4 bases and V by 2 bases; bases with no gene match: 8. This CDR3 contains 17 residues. Germline V gene sequence: CDR1 MDHEN, CDR2 SYDVKM. CDR3 nucleotide sequence: TGTGCCAGCAGTTTACCTAGCGGGAGCCTCTTTTACAATGAGCAGTTCTTC. As protein: CASSLPSGSLFYNEQFF.

This clonotype came up a few times. The chain is built from TRBV12-3 or TRBV12-4 and TRBJ1-2, with 7 positions matching TRBD1. Trimming took 8 bases from V and 5 from J; bases not matched to a gene: 5. There are 12 residues in the CDR3. The CDR3 spells CASSDRDYGYTF. CDR3 coding DNA: TGTGCCAGCTCCGACAGGGATTATGGCTACACCTTC.

In this sample, this clonotype turned up many times. V gene TRBV24-1 combines with J gene TRBJ1-2, with 9 bases fitting TRBD1. Per germline, CDR1 KGHDR and CDR2 SFDVKD. This CDR3 is built from 14 residues. The V and J ends lost 7 bases and 3 bases, in that order; junction bases with no gene match: 5. CDR3 bases: TGTGCCACCAGGAAGACAGGGGGAGACTATGGCTACACCTTC. It is translated as CATRKTGGDYGYTF.

This clonotype showed up many times. J is TRBJ2-5 and V is TRBV7-2; no firm D call. V was shortened by 1 base and J by 7 bases, with 13 bases between the two germline ends. Germline CDR1 reads SGHTA; CDR2 reads FQGNSA. The CDR3 runs to 14 residues. This CDR3 is CASSLGGSAGTQYF. The CDR3 DNA reads as TGTGCCAGCAGCTTAGGAGGTTCAGCAGGGACCCAGTACTTC.

The table lists this clonotype with many counts. J is TRBJ2-5 and V is TRBV20-1, with 10 bases aligning to TRBD1. The trim removed 1 base at V and 5 bases at J, leaving 4 bases unmatched. CDR1 and CDR2 from the germline V gene are DFQATT and SNEGSKA (reference sequence). This CDR3 contains 14 residues. This chain's CDR3 is CSARGGQGWETQYF. The CDR3 coding sequence is TGCAGTGCTAGAGGGGGACAGGGGTGGGAGACCCAGTACTTC.

This clonotype was counted at least ten times. The chain couples TRBV20-1 to TRBJ1-1; the match to TRBD1 covers 8 bases. Germline assignment: CDR1 DFQATT and CDR2 SNEGSKA (reference sequence). This CDR3 has 12 residues. The V and J ends lost 6 bases and 3 bases, in that order; junction bases with no gene match: 3. The CDR3 sequence: CSATDRDTEAFF. For the CDR3, the DNA is TGCAGTGCGACGGACAGGGACACTGAAGCTTTCTTT.

This chain joins TRBV11-2 and TRBJ2-1; 8 nucleotides match TRBD2. V was clipped by 2 bases and J by 3 bases; unmatched bases: 9. The CDR3 sequence is 17 residues long. The germline gives CDR1 SGHAT, CDR2 FQNNGV. CDR3 sequence: CASSLRSSGPRYNEQFF. CDR3 DNA: TGTGCCAGCAGCTTAAGGTCTAGCGGGCCCCGCTACAATGAGCAGTTCTTC.

As concerns this clonotype: Since a much larger clone is just one base distant, this may be a read error. V is TRBV6-1 and J is TRBJ2-3; D unresolved. Germline V CDR1 and CDR2: MNHNS, SASEGT. The CDR3 has 14 amino acids. CDR3 in amino acids: CAAQARTATDTQYF. The CDR3 DNA reads TGTGCGGCCCAGGCGCGAACGGCCACAGATACGCAGTATTTT.

V usage is TRBV7-9 and J usage is TRBJ2-7, with 7 bases fitting TRBD2. Germline CDR1 reads SEHNR; CDR2 reads FQNEAQ (reference sequence). V was pared by 0 bases and J by 1 base, with 9 bases of the junction left unmatched. This CDR3 region has 17 residues. The chain's CDR3 is CASSLASLREPSYEQYF. DNA for the CDR3: TGTGCCAGCAGCTTAGCGTCTTTGCGGGAGCCGTCCTACGAGCAGTACTTC.

This clonotype was detected many times. This chain uses TRBV12-3 or TRBV12-4 with TRBJ2-1; D ambiguous. Trimming cost V 2 bases and J 5 bases, with 10 bases left between them. This CDR3 is built from 14 residues. In nucleotides, the CDR3 is TGTGCCAGCAGTTTATGGGGTCCGCACAATGAGCAGTTCTTC. This encodes CASSLWGPHNEQFF.

The gene calls are TRBV9 and TRBJ1-1; maybe TRBD1 (5 bases). This CDR3 is 14 amino acids long. CDR1 and CDR2 (germline): SGDLS, YYNGEE. The V and J ends lost 3 bases and 1 base respectively, with 10 bases between them. The CDR3 DNA is TGTGCCAGCAGCGGACAACAGGCGAACACTGAAGCTTTCTTT. This gives the protein CASSGQQANTEAFF.

This clonotype was found once. A much larger clone sits a single nucleotide away, making a read error possible. V usage is TRBV27 and J usage is TRBJ2-7, with unresolved D. The V end lost 5 bases, the J end lost 4 bases, and 6 bases lay between the germline ends. The germline V gene has CDR1 MNHEY and CDR2 SMNVEV (reference sequence). The CDR3 has 11 amino acids. CDR3 sequence (DNA): TGTGCCAGCAGTATGACGTACGAGCAGTACTTC. Protein sequence: CASSMTYEQYF.

This clonotype was found many times. V and J are TRBV24-1 and TRBJ2-3; 7 nucleotides match TRBD1. Germline values: CDR1 KGHDR, CDR2 SFDVKD. The CDR3 contains 17 residues. With V trimmed by 5 bases and J by 0 bases, 10 bases remained unmatched. For the CDR3, the DNA is TGTGCCACCAGTGCCCGCCCCGCAGGGGGAAGCACAGATACGCAGTATTTT. As protein: CATSARPAGGSTDTQYF.

This clonotype was observed many times. The V and J genes are TRBV28 and TRBJ2-7; 9 bases fit TRBD1. The germline gives CDR1 MDHEN, CDR2 SYDVKM. This CDR3 comprises 19 residues. The V and J ends lost 8 bases and 0 bases, in that order; junction bases with no gene match: 20. The CDR3 loop reads CASHGTGIPYGRLSYEQYF. CDR3 DNA sequence: TGTGCCAGCCATGGGACAGGGATCCCCTACGGACGACTCTCCTACGAGCAGTACTTC.

This clonotype was seen at least ten times. This chain links TRBV13 with TRBJ2-3; D is perhaps TRBD1 (6 bases). Trimming cost V 5 bases and J 4 bases, with 13 bases left between them. This CDR3 region has 14 residues. Per the germline V gene, CDR1 is PRHDT and CDR2 is FYEKMQ (reference sequence). The CDR3 sequence: CASSPFRGADTQYF. CDR3 coding DNA: TGTGCCAGCAGCCCCTTCAGGGGCGCAGATACGCAGTATTTT.

The chain links TRBV7-2 to TRBJ1-6; 7 bases match TRBD1. J lost 9 bases, V lost 7 bases, and 6 bases had no gene match. CDR1 is SGHTA and CDR2 is FQGNSA in the germline V gene. The CDR3 is made up of 13 amino acids. The CDR3 loop reads CASKDREASPLHF. The CDR3 DNA follows: TGTGCCAGCAAAGACAGGGAGGCTTCACCCCTCCACTTT. The full variable domain, its missing parts supplied by reference TRBV7-2 and TRBJ1-6, is GAGVSQSPSNKVTEKGKDVELRCDPISGHTALYWYRQSLGQGLEFLIYFQGNSAPDKSGLPSDRFSAERTGGSVSTLTIQRTQQEDSAVYLCASKDREASPLHFGNGTRLTVT.

This clonotype was seen at least ten times. The V and J genes are TRBV12-3 or TRBV12-4 and TRBJ2-5; D might be TRBD1 (5 bases). This CDR3 has 13 residues. V lost 6 bases and J lost 5, with 13 bases in between. Here the CDR3 DNA reads TGTGCCAGCAGAACCCCAGGGCGCGAGACCCAGTACTTC. Translation gives CASRTPGRETQYF.

This clonotype was seen repeatedly, ten times or more. This CDR3 reads CASSLGPAGPRNEQFF. The CDR3 DNA reads as TGTGCCAGCAGCTTAGGTCCAGCGGGGCCCCGGAATGAGCAGTTCTTC. The genes are TRBV7-8 and TRBJ2-1, with TRBD2 identical over 7 bases. CDR3 size: 16 residues. CDR1 is SGHVS, CDR2 FQNEAQ, per germline. The junction had 10 bases not matched to a gene; V was cut back by 1 base and J by 7 bases.

This clonotype was detected many times. The J gene is TRBJ2-7, the V gene TRBV27; D is ambiguous. This CDR3 has 11 amino acids. Germline V lookup: CDR1 MNHEY, CDR2 SMNVEV (reference sequence). Trimming took 6 bases from V and 7 from J, leaving 10 bases between them. CDR3 nucleotides: TGTGCCAGCAGACAGTCCTCGGAGCAGTACTTC. It encodes CASRQSSEQYF.

This clonotype was detected many times. The gene calls are TRBV20-1 and TRBJ2-5; 15 bases align to TRBD2. The CDR3 is 13 residues long. Unmatched junction bases numbered 2, after V lost 3 bases and J lost 9 bases. Per the germline V gene, CDR1 is DFQATT and CDR2 is SNEGSKA (reference sequence). In DNA form, the CDR3 reads TGCAGTGCTAGCCGGACTAGCGGGAGGGCCCAGTACTTC. As protein: CSASRTSGRAQYF.

This clonotype was picked up many times. This rearrangement joins TRBV9 to TRBJ2-5; 8 bases are shared with TRBD2. Trimming removed 0 bases from V and 2 bases from J; junction bases left unmatched: 3. CDR3 size: 15 residues. Germline lookup yields CDR1 SGDLS and CDR2 YYNGEE. The CDR3 nucleotides read TGTGCCAGCAGCGTAGATGGCGGGGGGCAAGAGACCCAGTACTTC. Amino acid sequence: CASSVDGGGQETQYF.

This clonotype was observed at least ten times. The gene calls are TRBV20-1 and TRBJ2-1; D not resolved. V dropped 0 bases and J dropped 2 bases, with 8 bases sitting between them. This CDR3 has 14 residues. CDR1 is DFQATT, CDR2 SNEGSKA, per germline (reference sequence). CDR3: CSARDFQAYNEQFF. The CDR3 region has the DNA TGCAGTGCTAGAGATTTCCAAGCCTACAATGAGCAGTTCTTC.

In this sample, this clonotype turned up many times. The rearrangement joins TRBV5-1 to TRBJ2-7; TRBD1 agrees at 10 bases. CDR1 is SGHRS, CDR2 YFSETQ, per germline. The V gene end was trimmed by 0 bases and the J gene end by 4 bases; junction bases not matched to a gene: 10. This CDR3 has 17 residues. CDR3 amino acids: CASSLGIPGQGNYEQYF. CDR3 DNA sequence: TGCGCCAGCAGCTTGGGGATTCCGGGACAGGGGAATTACGAGCAGTACTTC.

The rearrangement links TRBV20-1 to TRBJ1-6; possible D gene TRBD1, 6 bases. Looked up from germline, CDR1 is DFQATT and CDR2 is SNEGSKA (reference sequence). Trimming left V 5 bases short and J 6 bases short, with 17 bases between. The CDR3 has 15 amino acids. CDR3 DNA sequence: TGCAGTGCTTGGGACAAACAGGGACGTAATTCACCCCTCCACTTT. Translating gives CSAWDKQGRNSPLHF.